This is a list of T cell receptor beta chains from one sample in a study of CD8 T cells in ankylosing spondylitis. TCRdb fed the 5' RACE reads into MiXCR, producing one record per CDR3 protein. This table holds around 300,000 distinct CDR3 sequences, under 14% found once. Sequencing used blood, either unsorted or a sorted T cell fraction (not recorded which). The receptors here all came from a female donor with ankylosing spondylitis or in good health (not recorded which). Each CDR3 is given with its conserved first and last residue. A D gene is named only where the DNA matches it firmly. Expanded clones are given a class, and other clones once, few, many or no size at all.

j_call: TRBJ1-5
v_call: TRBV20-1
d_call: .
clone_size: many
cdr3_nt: TGCAGTGCTGCCCTCCCCAGGGTACATAGCAATCAGCCCCAGCATTTT
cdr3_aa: CSAALPRVHSNQPQHF

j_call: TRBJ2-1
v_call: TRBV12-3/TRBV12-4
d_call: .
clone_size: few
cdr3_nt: TGTGCCAGCAGTTTAGCGCTTGGATTGGGGGCAAGGTACAATGAGCAGTTCTTC
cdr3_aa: CASSLALGLGARYNEQFF

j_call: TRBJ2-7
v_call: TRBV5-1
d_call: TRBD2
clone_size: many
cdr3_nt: TGCGCCAGCAGCTTAACCGGGACTAGCGGGATCGAGCAGTACTTC
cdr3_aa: CASSLTGTSGIEQYF

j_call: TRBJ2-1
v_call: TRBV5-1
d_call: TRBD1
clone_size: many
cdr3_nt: TGCGCCAGCAGCCTGACAGGCGTGGGGACAGGGGTTTACAATGAGCAGTTCTTC
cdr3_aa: CASSLTGVGTGVYNEQFF

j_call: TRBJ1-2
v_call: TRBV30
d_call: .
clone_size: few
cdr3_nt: TGTGCCTCGGGTCGTGGGGGGAACTATGGCTACACCTTC
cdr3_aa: CASGRGGNYGYTF

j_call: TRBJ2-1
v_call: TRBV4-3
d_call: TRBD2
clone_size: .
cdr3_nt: TGCGCCAGCAGCAAAAGGTTGGGGACTAGCGGCCTCAATGAGCAGTTCTTC
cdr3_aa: CASSKRLGTSGLNEQFF

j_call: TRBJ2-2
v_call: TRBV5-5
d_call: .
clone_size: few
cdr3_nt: TGTGCCAGCAGCTTAGCATCCGGGGAGCTGTTTTTT
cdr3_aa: CASSLASGELFF

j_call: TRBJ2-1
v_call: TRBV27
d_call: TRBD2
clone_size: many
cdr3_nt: TGTGCCACAACTAGCGGGAGTATAATCGGCAATGAGCAGTTCTTC
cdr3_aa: CATTSGSIIGNEQFF

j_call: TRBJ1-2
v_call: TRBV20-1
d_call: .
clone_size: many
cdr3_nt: TGCAGTGCGAGTAACCTCGGCAGGTTGGGCTACACCTTC
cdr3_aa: CSASNLGRLGYTF

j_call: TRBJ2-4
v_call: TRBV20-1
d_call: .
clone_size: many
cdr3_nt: TGCAGTGCTAGAGATAGCCTAGCCAAAAACATTCAGTACTTC
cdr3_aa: CSARDSLAKNIQYF

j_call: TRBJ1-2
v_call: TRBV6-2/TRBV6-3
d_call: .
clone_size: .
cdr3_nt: TGTGCCAGCAGTTACATCGACAGTCCAGATGGCTACACCTTC
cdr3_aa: CASSYIDSPDGYTF

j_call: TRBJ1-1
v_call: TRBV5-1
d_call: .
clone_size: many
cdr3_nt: TGCGCCAGCAGCTTGGGGTGGGGCGGTAACACTGAAGCTTTCTTT
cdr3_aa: CASSLGWGGNTEAFF

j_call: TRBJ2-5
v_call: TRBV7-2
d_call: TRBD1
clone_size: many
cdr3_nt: TGTGCCAGCAGCTCCGCAACCGGGACAGGGGGAGAGACCCAGTACTTC
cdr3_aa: CASSSATGTGGETQYF

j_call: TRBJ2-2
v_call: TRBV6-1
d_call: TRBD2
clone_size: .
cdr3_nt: TGTGCCAGCAGTAAAGCGGGGGCGAACACCGGGGAGCTGTTTTTT
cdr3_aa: CASSKAGANTGELFF

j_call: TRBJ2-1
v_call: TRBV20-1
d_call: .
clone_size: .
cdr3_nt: TGCAGTGCTAGGCGGCCTCAGGGGACGGGTGCCCGTGGTGAGCAGTTCTTC
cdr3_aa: CSARRPQGTGARGEQFF

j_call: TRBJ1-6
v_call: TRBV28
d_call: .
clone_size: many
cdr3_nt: TGTGCCAGCAGTTTCAGGGTGATCAATTCACCCCTCCACTTT
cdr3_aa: CASSFRVINSPLHF

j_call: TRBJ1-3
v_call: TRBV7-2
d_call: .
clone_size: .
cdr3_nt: TGTGCCAGCTCCTTCGATACGGGGAACACCATATATTTT
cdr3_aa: CASSFDTGNTIYF

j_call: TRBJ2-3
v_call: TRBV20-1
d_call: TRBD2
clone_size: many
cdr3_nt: TGCAGTGCATGTTTACTAGCGGGAGGGCCCTCGCCGCAGTATTTT
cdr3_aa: CSACLLAGGPSPQYF

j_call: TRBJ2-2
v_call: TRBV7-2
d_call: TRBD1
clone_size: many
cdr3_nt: TGTGCCAGCAGCTTACGAGGACAGGGGACATCCGGGGAGCTGTTTTTT
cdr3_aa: CASSLRGQGTSGELFF

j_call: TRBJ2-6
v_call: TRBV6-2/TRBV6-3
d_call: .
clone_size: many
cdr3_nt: TGTGCCAGCAGGCTCGCAGGAGGGTCAGGGGCCAACGTCCTGACTTTC
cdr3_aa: CASRLAGGSGANVLTF

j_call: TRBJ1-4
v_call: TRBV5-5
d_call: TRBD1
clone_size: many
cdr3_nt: TGTGCCAGCAGCTTAAAACAGGGGAGTGAAAAACTGTTTTTT
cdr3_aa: CASSLKQGSEKLFF

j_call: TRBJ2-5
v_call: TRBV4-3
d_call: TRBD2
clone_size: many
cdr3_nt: TGCGCCAGCAGCCAAGATCCGACTAGCGGGATTACCCAGTACTTC
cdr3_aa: CASSQDPTSGITQYF